This TCR beta chain was observed in a study of OX40 agonist ivuxolimab in advanced cancers. About the study: Hepatocellular carcinoma, melanoma, renal cell or head and neck cancer occurred in dose-escalation patients.

With autoimmune disease history or systemic immunosuppression, patients were excluded. Using immunoSEQ multiplex PCR, the repertoire was profiled, and TCRdb retains in-frame clones only, with some absent. Among about 73,000 clones listed, 86% were seen once. This CDR3 is 15 amino acids long. Unmatched junction bases numbered 6, after V lost 6 bases and J lost 1 base. Germline V CDR1 and CDR2: MNHEY, SVGAGI. Sequencing used CD4+ or CD8+ T cells sorted from blood, obtained in a trial of the OX40 agonist ivuxolimab. The sequence was obtained from an adult with an advanced solid tumor such as melanoma, head and neck, liver or kidney cancer. The rearrangement uses TRBV6-5 and TRBJ1-5, with 7 bases lining up with TRBD1. The CDR3 region is CASSSGQLSNQPQHF. The CDR3 DNA reads TGTGCCAGCAGCTCGGGACAGCTCAGCAATCAGCCCCAGCATTTT.